The clone carrying this T cell receptor beta chain was observed at least ten times. Its antigen is still unknown. The data were taken from a study of CD8 T cells in ankylosing spondylitis. Whole-study results and caveats: The study identified a TCR beta motif of eight highly homologous variants that appeared characteristic of ankylosing spondylitis blood. With a CD8+ phenotype, disease-linked clones were relatively rare in peripheral blood. Some motif variants had been reported before (in reactive arthritis synovial fluid and blood). Reports say disease-linked clones showed up significantly more in matched ankylosing spondylitis synovial fluid.

By quantitative 5'-RACE with molecular barcodes, the TCR beta libraries were made. TCRdb called the 5' RACE reads again in MiXCR, with one record for every CDR3 protein. The repertoire holds about 460,000 distinct CDR3 sequences, with roughly 5.2% as singletons. V lost 7 bases and J 8 bases, leaving 14 bases between the germline ends. The CDR3 contains 12 residues. Germline V gene sequence: CDR1 MNHNS, CDR2 SASEGT. V usage is TRBV6-1 and J usage is TRBJ1-2; D gene unclear. Material: blood, either unsorted or a sorted T cell fraction (not recorded which). The clonotype comes from a male donor with ankylosing spondylitis. The CDR3: CASTPQGRGYTF. The CDR3, as DNA: TGTGCCAGCACCCCCCAAGGACGCGGCTACACCTTC.